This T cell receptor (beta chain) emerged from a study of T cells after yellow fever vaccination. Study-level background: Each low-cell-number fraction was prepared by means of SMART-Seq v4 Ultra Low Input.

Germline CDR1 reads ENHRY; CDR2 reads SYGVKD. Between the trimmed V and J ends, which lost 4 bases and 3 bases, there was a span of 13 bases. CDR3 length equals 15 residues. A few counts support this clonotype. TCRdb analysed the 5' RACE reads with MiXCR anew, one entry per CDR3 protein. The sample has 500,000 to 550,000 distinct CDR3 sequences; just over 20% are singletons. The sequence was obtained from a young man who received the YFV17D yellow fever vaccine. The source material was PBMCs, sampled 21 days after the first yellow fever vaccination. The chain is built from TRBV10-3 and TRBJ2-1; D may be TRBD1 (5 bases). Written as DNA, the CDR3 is TGTGCCATCAGTGCGATGGGGCAGGGCTACAATGAGCAGTTCTTC. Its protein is CAISAMGQGYNEQFF.